The present T cell receptor (beta chain) was sequenced within a study of cytomegalovirus exposure and HLA in healthy donors. As for the study in general: A subsequent analysis reported that the approximately 120 validation repertoires were produced on the same platform that had also been used for the 666 first-cohort repertoires.

Using immunoSEQ multiplex PCR, the repertoire was profiled, and TCRdb retains in-frame clones only, with some absent. This sample has some 150,000 clones, with approximately 86% found just once. The V end was cut by 5 bases, the J end by 9 bases, with 14 bases between. Germline V gene sequence: CDR1 SGHVS, CDR2 FNYEAQ. This CDR3 region has 12 residues. The sample comprised PBMCs. The chain has TRBV7-6 and TRBJ2-7, with TRBD1 as a possible D gene (6 bases). This receptor was identified in a man between 18 and 29 years old in good health and CMV-seropositive. CDR3 bases: TGTGCCAGCAGCCACCCCAGGGGCGGGCAGTACTTC. As protein: CASSHPRGGQYF.